The table lists the clone carrying this T cell receptor (beta chain) with a few counts. The sample comes from a study of CD8 T cells in ankylosing spondylitis. Making use of molecular barcodes, quantitative 5'-RACE generated TCR beta libraries. In TCRdb, the 5' RACE reads were re-called with MiXCR into one record per CDR3 protein. The table lists 200,000 to 250,000 distinct CDR3 sequences, about 11% of them singletons. The germline gives CDR1 SEHNR, CDR2 FQNEAQ (reference sequence). The CDR3 is 13 residues long. Trimming left V 5 bases short and J 8 bases short, with 15 bases between. The sequencing sample was made of blood, either unsorted or a sorted T cell fraction (not recorded which). The chain has TRBV7-9 and TRBJ1-2; the D gene is possibly TRBD1 (5 bases). The receptor was derived from a male donor with ankylosing spondylitis or in good health (not recorded which). The CDR3 region has the DNA TGTGCCAGCAGCCTTGGGACGGCGCGCGGCTACACCTTC. This translates into CASSLGTARGYTF.